The 5 T cell receptor beta chains below all came from one sample that was sequenced in a study of identical twins (dated by TCRdb to 2015 to 2016). The library was built by means of 5' RACE. TCRdb names Illumina HiSeq 2000 as the instrument used. TCRdb trimmed the raw reads at Q25, called clones with MiXCR and kept productive beta chains. Each CDR3 protein gets just one entry, which takes the most common genes and DNA from the rows behind it. A total of fewer than 650,000 distinct CDR3 sequences appear in this sample, over 8.5% of them only once. Under 3.5% of the sample is held by the ten biggest clonotypes. In addition, the sample was reused for a study of yellow fever vaccine responses in identical twins.

The sample was PBMCs. Receptor source: a woman between 18 and 29 years old in good health.

This clonotype showed up many times. The chain uses TRBV12-3 or TRBV12-4 and TRBJ2-7; D gene unclear. Trimming removed 4 bases from V and 3 bases from J, with 13 bases in between. The CDR3 has 14 amino acids. The CDR3 sequence is CASSSLGLIYEQYF. CDR3 bases: TGTGCCAGCAGTTCCCTTGGGTTAATCTACGAGCAGTACTTC.

This clonotype was found a few times. This chain connects TRBV29-1 to TRBJ2-2; 7 bases align to TRBD2. Trimming cost V 6 bases and J 1 base; bases outside gene matches: 2. From germline, CDR1 is SQVTM and CDR2 ANQGSEA. The CDR3 consists of 13 residues. This CDR3 reads CSVIAGNTGELFF. CDR3 DNA: TGCAGCGTAATAGCGGGGAACACCGGGGAGCTGTTTTTT.

The rearrangement links TRBV4-2 to TRBJ2-7, with 10 bases that match TRBD2. The ends lost 4 bases at V and 4 bases at J; junction bases unmatched: 7. Germline V gene sequence: CDR1 LGHNA, CDR2 YNFKEQ. The CDR3 totals 15 residues. The CDR3 sequence is CASSPPTSGVYEQYF. The CDR3 DNA is TGTGCCAGCAGCCCCCCAACTAGCGGGGTTTACGAGCAGTACTTC.

The V and J genes are TRBV25-1 and TRBJ2-1; no reliable D call. The CDR3 is 12 residues long. Between the trimmed V and J ends, which lost 3 bases and 10 bases, there was a span of 10 bases. Germline V gene data show CDR1 as MGHDK and CDR2 as SYGVNS. The CDR3 nucleotides read TGTGCCAGCAGTGATCCCTTCACGGAGCAGTTCTTC. Amino acid sequence: CASSDPFTEQFF.

This clonotype was picked up a small number of times. The chain carries TRBV28 and TRBJ2-7; D not certain. Germline CDR1 reads MDHEN; CDR2 reads SYDVKM. Between the trimmed V and J ends, which lost 8 bases and 0 bases, there was a span of 11 bases. The CDR3 runs to 13 residues. The CDR3 reads CASRDTSSYEQYF. The CDR3 DNA sequence: TGTGCCAGCCGCGACACAAGCTCCTACGAGCAGTACTTC. The variable domain in full, with the rest retrieved from reference TRBV28 and TRBJ2-7, is DVKVTQSSRYLVKRTGEKVFLECVQDMDHENMFWYRQDPGLGLRLIYFSYDVKMKEKGDIPEGYSVSREKKERFSLILESASTNQTSMYLCASRDTSSYEQYFGPGTRLTVT.